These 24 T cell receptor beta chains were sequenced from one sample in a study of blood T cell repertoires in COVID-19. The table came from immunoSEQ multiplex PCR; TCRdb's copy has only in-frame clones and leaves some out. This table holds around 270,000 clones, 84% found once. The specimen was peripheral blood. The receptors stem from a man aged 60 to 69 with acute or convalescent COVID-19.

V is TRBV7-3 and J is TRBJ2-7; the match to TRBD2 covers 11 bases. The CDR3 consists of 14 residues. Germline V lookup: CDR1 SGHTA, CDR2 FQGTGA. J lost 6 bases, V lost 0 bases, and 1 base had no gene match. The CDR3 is CASSLTSGGVEQYF. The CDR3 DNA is TGTGCCAGCAGCTTAACTAGCGGGGGGGTCGAGCAGTACTTC. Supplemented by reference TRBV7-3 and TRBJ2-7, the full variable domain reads GAGVSQTPSNKVTEKGKYVELRCDPISGHTALYWYRQSLGQGPEFLIYFQGTGAADDSGLPNDRFFAVRPEGSVSTLKIQRTERGDSAVYLCASSLTSGGVEQYFGPGTRLTVT.

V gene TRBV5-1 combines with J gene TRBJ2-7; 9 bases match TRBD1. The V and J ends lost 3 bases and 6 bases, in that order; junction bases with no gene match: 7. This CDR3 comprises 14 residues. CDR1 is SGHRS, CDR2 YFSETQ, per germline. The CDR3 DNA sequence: TGCGCCAGCAGCTATTCCGGGACAGGGCCCGAGCAGTACTTC. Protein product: CASSYSGTGPEQYF.

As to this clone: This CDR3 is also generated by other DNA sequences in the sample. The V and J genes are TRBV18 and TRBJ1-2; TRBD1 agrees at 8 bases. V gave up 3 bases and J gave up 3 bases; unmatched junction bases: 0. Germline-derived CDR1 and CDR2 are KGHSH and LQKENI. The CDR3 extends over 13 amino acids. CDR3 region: CASSPDRDYGYTF. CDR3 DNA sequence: TGTGCCAGCTCACCGGACAGGGACTATGGCTACACCTTC.

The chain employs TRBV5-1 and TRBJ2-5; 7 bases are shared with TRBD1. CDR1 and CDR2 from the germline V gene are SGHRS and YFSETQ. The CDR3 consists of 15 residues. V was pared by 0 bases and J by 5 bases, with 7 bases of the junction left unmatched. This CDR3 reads CASSLGTGTDETQYF. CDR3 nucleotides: TGCGCCAGCAGCTTGGGGACAGGTACGGATGAGACCCAGTACTTC.

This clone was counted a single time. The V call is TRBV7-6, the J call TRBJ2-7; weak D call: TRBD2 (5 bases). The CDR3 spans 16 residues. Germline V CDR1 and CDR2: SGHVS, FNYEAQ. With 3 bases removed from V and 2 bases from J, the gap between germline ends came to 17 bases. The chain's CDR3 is CASSLAERPPPYEQYF. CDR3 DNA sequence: TGTGCCAGCAGCTTGGCGGAGCGGCCCCCCCCCTACGAGCAGTACTTC. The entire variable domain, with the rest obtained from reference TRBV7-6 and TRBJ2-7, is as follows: GAGVSQSPRYKVTKRGQDVALRCDPISGHVSLYWYRQALGQGPEFLTYFNYEAQQDKSGLPNDRFSAERPEGSISTLTIQRTEQRDSAMYRCASSLAERPPPYEQYFGPGTRLTVT.

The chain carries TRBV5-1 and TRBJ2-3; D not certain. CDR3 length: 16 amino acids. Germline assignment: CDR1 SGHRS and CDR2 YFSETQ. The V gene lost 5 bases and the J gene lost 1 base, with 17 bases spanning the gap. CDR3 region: CASRRNPSYGTDTQYF. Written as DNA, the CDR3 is TGCGCCAGCAGGAGGAATCCTTCGTATGGCACAGATACGCAGTATTTT.

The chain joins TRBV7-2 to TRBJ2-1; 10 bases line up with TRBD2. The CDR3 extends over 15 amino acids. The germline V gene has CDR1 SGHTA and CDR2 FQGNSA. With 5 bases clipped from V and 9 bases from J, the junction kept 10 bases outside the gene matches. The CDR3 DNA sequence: TGTGCCAGCAGCCCTCTAGCGGGGGCACCCACTGAGCAGTTCTTC. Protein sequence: CASSPLAGAPTEQFF. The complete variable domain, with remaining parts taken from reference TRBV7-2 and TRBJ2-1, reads GAGVSQSPSNKVTEKGKDVELRCDPISGHTALYWYRQSLGQGLEFLIYFQGNSAPDKSGLPSDRFSAERTGGSVSTLTIQRTQQEDSAVYLCASSPLAGAPTEQFFGPGTRLTVL.

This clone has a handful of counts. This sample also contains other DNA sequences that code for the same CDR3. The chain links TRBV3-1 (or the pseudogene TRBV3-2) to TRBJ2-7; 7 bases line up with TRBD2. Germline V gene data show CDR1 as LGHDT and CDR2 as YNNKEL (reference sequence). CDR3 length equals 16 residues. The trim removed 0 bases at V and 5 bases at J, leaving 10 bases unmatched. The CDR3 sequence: CASSQDAAGAPHEQYF. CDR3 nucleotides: TGTGCCAGCAGCCAAGATGCGGCGGGAGCTCCCCACGAGCAGTACTTC.

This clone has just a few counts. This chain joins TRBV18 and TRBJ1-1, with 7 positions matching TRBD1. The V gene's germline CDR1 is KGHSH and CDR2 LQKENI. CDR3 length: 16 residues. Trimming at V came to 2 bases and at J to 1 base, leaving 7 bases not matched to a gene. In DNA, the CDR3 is TGTGCCAGCTCACCAGTACTAGGGACAGCGAACACTGAAGCTTTCTTT. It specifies CASSPVLGTANTEAFF. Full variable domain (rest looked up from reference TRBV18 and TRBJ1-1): NAGVMQNPRHLVRRRGQEARLRCSPMKGHSHVYWYRQLPEEGLKFMVYLQKENIIDESGMPKERFSAEFPKEGPSILRIQQVVRGDSAAYFCASSPVLGTANTEAFFGQGTRLTVV.

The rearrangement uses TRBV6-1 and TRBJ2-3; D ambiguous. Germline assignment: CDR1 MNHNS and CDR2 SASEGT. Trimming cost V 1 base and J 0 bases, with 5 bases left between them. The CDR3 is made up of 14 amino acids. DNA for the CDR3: TGTGCCAGCAGTGAAGGTCCTAGCACAGATACGCAGTATTTT. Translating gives CASSEGPSTDTQYF.

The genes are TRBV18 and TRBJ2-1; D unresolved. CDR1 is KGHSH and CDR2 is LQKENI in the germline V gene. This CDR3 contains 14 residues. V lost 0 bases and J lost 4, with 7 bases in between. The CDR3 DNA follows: TGTGCCAGCTCACCACCGTCAGTTTACAATGAGCAGTTCTTC. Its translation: CASSPPSVYNEQFF.

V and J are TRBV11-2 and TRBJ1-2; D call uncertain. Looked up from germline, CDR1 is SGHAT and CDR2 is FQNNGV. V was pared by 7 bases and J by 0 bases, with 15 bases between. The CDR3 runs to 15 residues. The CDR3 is CASTLRERSNYGYTF. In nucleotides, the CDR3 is TGTGCCAGCACTCTTCGCGAGCGATCTAACTATGGCTACACCTTC.

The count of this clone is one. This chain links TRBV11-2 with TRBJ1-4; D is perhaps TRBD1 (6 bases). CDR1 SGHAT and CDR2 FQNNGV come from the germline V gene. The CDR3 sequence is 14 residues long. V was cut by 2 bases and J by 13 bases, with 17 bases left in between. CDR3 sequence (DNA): TGTGCCAGCAGCTTAAACCTACAACAGGGAGCACTGTTTTTT. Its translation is CASSLNLQQGALFF.

This CDR3 is CASSVVLSGKPRSYEQYF. CDR3 coding DNA: TGTGCCAGCAGCGTAGTTCTTAGCGGGAAGCCTCGATCCTACGAGCAGTACTTC. This chain links TRBV9 with TRBJ2-7, with TRBD2 matching 8 bases. V dropped 0 bases and J dropped 1; count of bases not matched to a gene: 12. Germline V gene lookup returns CDR1 SGDLS and CDR2 YYNGEE. This CDR3 comprises 18 residues.

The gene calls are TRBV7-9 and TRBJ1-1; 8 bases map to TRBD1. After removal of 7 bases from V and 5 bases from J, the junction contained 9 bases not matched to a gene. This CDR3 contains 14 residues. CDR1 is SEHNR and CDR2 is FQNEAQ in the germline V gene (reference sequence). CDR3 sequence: CASTPDRAGTEAFF. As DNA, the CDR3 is TGTGCCAGCACCCCGGACAGGGCTGGGACTGAAGCTTTCTTT.

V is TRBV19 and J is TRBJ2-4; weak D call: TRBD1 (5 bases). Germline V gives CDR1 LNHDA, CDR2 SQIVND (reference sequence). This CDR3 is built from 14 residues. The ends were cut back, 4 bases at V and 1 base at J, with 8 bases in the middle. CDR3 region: CASSSQGAKNIQYF. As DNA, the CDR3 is TGTGCCAGTAGTAGTCAGGGTGCCAAAAACATTCAGTACTTC.

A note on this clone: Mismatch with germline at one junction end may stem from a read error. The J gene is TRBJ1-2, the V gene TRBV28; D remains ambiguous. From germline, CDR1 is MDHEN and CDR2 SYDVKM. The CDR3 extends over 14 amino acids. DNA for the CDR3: TGTGCCAGCCGGGTGGTGGGAGGGAACTACGGCTACACCTTC. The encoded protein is CASRVVGGNYGYTF.

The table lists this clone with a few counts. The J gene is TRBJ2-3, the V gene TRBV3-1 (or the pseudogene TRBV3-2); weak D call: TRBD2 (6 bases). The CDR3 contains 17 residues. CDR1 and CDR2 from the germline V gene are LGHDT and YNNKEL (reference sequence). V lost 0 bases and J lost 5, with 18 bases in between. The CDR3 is CASSQEGQGGNGDTQYF. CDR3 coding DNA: TGTGCCAGCAGCCAAGAGGGGCAGGGCGGGAATGGAGATACGCAGTATTTT.

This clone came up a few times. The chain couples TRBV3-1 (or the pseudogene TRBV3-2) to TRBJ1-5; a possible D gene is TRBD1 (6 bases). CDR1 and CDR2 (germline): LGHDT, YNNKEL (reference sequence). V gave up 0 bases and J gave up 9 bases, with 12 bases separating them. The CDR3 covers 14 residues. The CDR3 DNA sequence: TGTGCCAGCAGCCAAGACATGGGAGGGGGGCCCCAGCATTTT. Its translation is CASSQDMGGGPQHF.

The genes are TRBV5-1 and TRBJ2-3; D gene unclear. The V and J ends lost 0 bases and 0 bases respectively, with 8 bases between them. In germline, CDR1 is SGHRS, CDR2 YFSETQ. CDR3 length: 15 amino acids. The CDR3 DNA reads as TGCGCCAGCAGCTTGGGTCAGATGAGCACAGATACGCAGTATTTT. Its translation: CASSLGQMSTDTQYF.

The CDR3 DNA is TGTGCCATCCGCGGGCAGGAGTATGGCTACACCTTC. Its protein is CAIRGQEYGYTF. The chain employs TRBV10-3 and TRBJ1-2, with D unresolved. Germline loops: CDR1 ENHRY, CDR2 SYGVKD. V was cut by 8 bases and J by 5 bases, with 12 bases left in between. The CDR3 length is 12 residues.

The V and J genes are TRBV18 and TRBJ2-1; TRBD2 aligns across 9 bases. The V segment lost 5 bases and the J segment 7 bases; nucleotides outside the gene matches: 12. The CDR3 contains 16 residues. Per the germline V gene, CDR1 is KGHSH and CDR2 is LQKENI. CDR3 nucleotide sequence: TGTGCCAGCTCAACCCTAGCGGGACGGGGTGGAAATGAGCAGTTCTTC. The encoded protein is CASSTLAGRGGNEQFF. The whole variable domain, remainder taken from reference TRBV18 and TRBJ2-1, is NAGVMQNPRHLVRRRGQEARLRCSPMKGHSHVYWYRQLPEEGLKFMVYLQKENIIDESGMPKERFSAEFPKEGPSILRIQQVVRGDSAAYFCASSTLAGRGGNEQFFGPGTRLTVL.

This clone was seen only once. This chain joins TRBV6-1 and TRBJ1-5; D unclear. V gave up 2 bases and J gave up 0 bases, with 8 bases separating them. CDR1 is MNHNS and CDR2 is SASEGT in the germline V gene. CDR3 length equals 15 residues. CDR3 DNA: TGTGCCAGCAGTGAACCGGGGTATAGCAATCAGCCCCAGCATTTT. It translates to CASSEPGYSNQPQHF.

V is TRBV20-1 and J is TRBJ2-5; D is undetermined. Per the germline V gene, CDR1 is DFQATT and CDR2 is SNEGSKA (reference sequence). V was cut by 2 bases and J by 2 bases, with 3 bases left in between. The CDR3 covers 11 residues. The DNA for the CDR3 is TGCAGTGCTAGACATCAAGAGACCCAGTACTTC. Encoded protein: CSARHQETQYF.